Listed below are T cell receptor beta chains from one sample, sequenced in a study of blood T cell repertoires in COVID-19. Using immunoSEQ multiplex PCR, the repertoire was profiled, and TCRdb retains in-frame clones only, with some absent. The sample shows roughly 200,000 clones, 90% of them seen only once. Sequencing was carried out using peripheral blood. Receptors were obtained from a middle-aged man with acute or convalescent COVID-19. The CDR3 runs from the conserved cysteine through the conserved F or W. D genes are given only for firm matches. Clone size is given for some rows only: seen once, a few or many times, or a class if the clone is expanded.

clone_size	v_call	d_call	j_call	cdr3_nt	cdr3_aa
once	TRBV11-1	TRBD1	TRBJ2-2	TGTGCCAGCAGCTTTGGACAGGCGGACACCGGGGAGCTGTTTTTT	CASSFGQADTGELFF
-	TRBV19	-	TRBJ1-2	TGTGCCAGTAGTATCTCCGGCGGTTTGGTCTATGGCTACACCTTC	CASSISGGLVYGYTF
-	TRBV2	-	TRBJ2-2	TGTGCCAGCAGATGGGCAGGGTCCACCGGGGAGCTGTTTTTT	CASRWAGSTGELFF
once	TRBV15	TRBD1	TRBJ1-2	TGTGCCACCAGCAGAGATAGACAGGGCGGCTACACCTTC	CATSRDRQGGYTF
-	TRBV3-1/TRBV3-2	TRBD1	TRBJ1-5	TGTGCCAGCAGCCAAGGATATTTATTCCGGGACAGGGGATATAGCAATCAGCCCCAGCATTTT	CASSQGYLFRDRGYSNQPQHF
-	TRBV19	-	TRBJ1-3	TGTGCCAGTACCCTGTCAGCTGGAAACACCATATATTTT	CASTLSAGNTIYF
-	TRBV7-9	TRBD2	TRBJ2-3	TGTGCCAGCAGCTTCCCCTGGGCGGGAGAAGATACGCAGTATTTT	CASSFPWAGEDTQYF
-	TRBV6-5	TRBD2	TRBJ2-1	TGTGCCAGCACGCCTAGCGGGCCCTACAATGAGCAGTTCTTC	CASTPSGPYNEQFF
-	TRBV4-2	-	TRBJ1-5	TGTGCCAGCAGCCAAGGAGACAATCAGCCCCAGCATTTT	CASSQGDNQPQHF
-	TRBV7-9	-	TRBJ1-2	TGTGCCAGCAGCTTAGGTGATGGTAGGGGCCATGGCTACACCTTC	CASSLGDGRGHGYTF
-	TRBV4-1	-	TRBJ2-3	TGCGCCAGCAGCCAAGGATCCGGGTCTACCACAGATACGCAGTATTTT	CASSQGSGSTTDTQYF
-	TRBV6-2/TRBV6-3	TRBD2	TRBJ2-5	TGTGCCAGCAGTAGGGCTAGCGGGGGCCAAGAGACCCAGTACTTC	CASSRASGGQETQYF
-	TRBV4-3	TRBD2	TRBJ2-1	TGCGCCAGCAGCCAAGATCTCAGGGCGGGGGGGCTTGGTGAGCAGTTCTTC	CASSQDLRAGGLGEQFF